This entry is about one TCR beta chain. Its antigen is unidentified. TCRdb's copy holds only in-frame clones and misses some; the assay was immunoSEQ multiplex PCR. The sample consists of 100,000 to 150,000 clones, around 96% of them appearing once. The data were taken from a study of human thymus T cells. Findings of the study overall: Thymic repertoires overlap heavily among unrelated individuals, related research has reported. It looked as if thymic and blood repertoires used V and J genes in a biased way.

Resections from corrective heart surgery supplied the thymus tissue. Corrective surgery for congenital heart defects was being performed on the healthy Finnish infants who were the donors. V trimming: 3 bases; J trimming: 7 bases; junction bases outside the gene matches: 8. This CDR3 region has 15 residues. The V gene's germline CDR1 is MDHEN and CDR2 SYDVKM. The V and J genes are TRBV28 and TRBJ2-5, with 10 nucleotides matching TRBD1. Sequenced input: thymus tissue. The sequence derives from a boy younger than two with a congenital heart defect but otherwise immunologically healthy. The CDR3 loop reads CASSLAKDRGGTQYF. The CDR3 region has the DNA TGTGCCAGCAGTTTGGCTAAGGACAGGGGGGGGACCCAGTACTTC.